One and the same sample provided the 26 T cell receptor beta chains below, sequenced in a study of metastatic and nonmetastatic thyroid tumors. MiXCR was used by TCRdb to re-call the PCR reads. The sample has some 37,000 clones; around half are singletons. Every patient was untreated before thyroid surgery. The sample taken for sequencing was tumor tissue. The receptors were sampled from a male donor with papillary thyroid cancer or a benign thyroid nodule (not recorded which). Some clones in this sample may be carry-over from other donors' samples.

The CDR3 nucleotides read TGCGCCAGCAGCGGGATGGACTCCTACAATGAGCAGTTCTTC. It yields the protein CASSGMDSYNEQFF. The chain employs TRBV5-1 and TRBJ2-1; D ambiguous. Per germline, CDR1 SGHRS and CDR2 YFSETQ. The length of the CDR3 is 14 residues. V was clipped by 4 bases and J by 0 bases, with 8 bases between them.

The rearrangement joins TRBV20-1 to TRBJ2-5; 11 positions agree with TRBD2. V was clipped by 3 bases and J by 5 bases; unmatched bases: 11. This CDR3 has 16 residues. Germline V gives CDR1 DFQATT, CDR2 SNEGSKA (reference sequence). The CDR3: CSASPLTSGIGETQYF. CDR3 coding DNA: TGCAGTGCTAGCCCTCTGACTAGCGGGATTGGGGAGACCCAGTACTTC.

This clone was seen more than once but under ten times. CDR3 DNA sequence: TGTGCCATCAGTGAGGAGGCAGGGCTGCACACCGGGGAGCTGTTTTTT. It translates to CAISEEAGLHTGELFF. The chain employs TRBV10-3 and TRBJ2-2; maybe TRBD1 (5 bases). CDR1 and CDR2 from the germline V gene are ENHRY and SYGVKD. The CDR3 is 16 amino acids. Trimming cost V 2 bases and J 3 bases, with 13 bases left between them.

The genes are TRBV19 and TRBJ1-2; D call uncertain. Germline CDR1 is LNHDA and CDR2 is SQIVND (reference sequence). CDR3 size: 15 residues. The V end lost 6 bases, the J end lost 2 bases, and 16 bases lay between the germline ends. The CDR3 loop reads CASSYARTGNYGYTF. In DNA form, the CDR3 reads TGTGCCAGTAGCTACGCTAGGACGGGAAACTATGGCTACACCTTC. Complete variable domain (other parts from reference TRBV19 and TRBJ1-2): DGGITQSPKYLFRKEGQNVTLSCEQNLNHDAMYWYRQDPGQGLRLIYYSQIVNDFQKGDIAEGYSVSREKKESFPLTVTSAQKNPTAFYLCASSYARTGNYGYTFGSGTRLTVV.

V and J are TRBV15 and TRBJ2-7, with 7 bases that match TRBD1. From germline, CDR1 is LNHNV and CDR2 YYDKDF (reference sequence). CDR3 length equals 15 residues. Unmatched junction bases numbered 2, after V lost 0 bases and J lost 0 bases. The CDR3 DNA sequence: TGTGCCACCAGCAGAGACAGGGGGAGCTCCTACGAGCAGTACTTC. Its translation: CATSRDRGSSYEQYF.

This clone has a handful of counts. V is TRBV2 and J is TRBJ1-2; TRBD1 is a possible D gene (5 bases). The V end was cut by 6 bases, the J end by 4 bases, with 18 bases between. The CDR3 length is 15 residues. Per the germline V gene, CDR1 is SNHLY and CDR2 is FYNNEI. CDR3: CASSEGPSGFYGYTF. CDR3 bases: TGTGCCAGCAGCGAGGGACCTTCCGGCTTCTATGGCTACACCTTC.

V is TRBV30 and J is TRBJ2-7; the match to TRBD2 covers 8 bases. The germline CDR1 and CDR2 sequences are GTSNPN and SVGIG (reference sequence). With V trimmed by 0 bases and J by 4 bases, 5 bases remained unmatched. The CDR3 contains 14 residues. The CDR3 loop is CAWSVAAGAYEQYF. In nucleotides, the CDR3 is TGTGCCTGGAGTGTAGCAGCGGGAGCTTACGAGCAGTACTTC.

This clone was seen only a few times. This chain connects TRBV28 to TRBJ1-6, with D possibly matching TRBD1 (5 bases). The V gene lost 2 bases and the J gene lost 6 bases, with 11 bases spanning the gap. The germline gives CDR1 MDHEN, CDR2 SYDVKM. The CDR3 has 15 amino acids. This CDR3 reads CASSLAGGGNSPLHF. CDR3 in DNA: TGTGCCAGCAGTTTAGCCGGGGGAGGTAATTCACCCCTCCACTTT.

The V and J genes are TRBV27 and TRBJ1-6; a possible D gene is TRBD1 (5 bases). From germline, CDR1 is MNHEY and CDR2 SMNVEV (reference sequence). The CDR3 length is 15 residues. V gave up 5 bases and J gave up 10 bases, with 18 bases separating them. CDR3 nucleotide sequence: TGTGCCAGCAGTCGCTCCCGGGACGGTAGGTCACCCCTCCACTTT. Residues: CASSRSRDGRSPLHF.

This clone was seen a few times. V usage is TRBV27 and J usage is TRBJ2-6; TRBD1 is a possible D gene (6 bases). From germline, CDR1 is MNHEY and CDR2 SMNVEV (reference sequence). The V end lost 6 bases, the J end lost 0 bases, and 9 bases lay between the germline ends. The CDR3 is 15 residues long. In DNA form, the CDR3 reads TGTGCCAGCAGAAAGGGGGACTCTGGGGCCAACGTCCTGACTTTC. Its protein is CASRKGDSGANVLTF.

The rearrangement links TRBV28 to TRBJ2-7; D is undetermined. The CDR3 is made up of 13 amino acids. The V gene lost 6 bases and the J gene lost 3 bases, with 12 bases spanning the gap. Germline V gene sequence: CDR1 MDHEN, CDR2 SYDVKM. CDR3 loop: CASRPGQNYEQYF. DNA of the CDR3: TGTGCCAGCAGGCCGGGTCAGAACTACGAGCAGTACTTC.

The chain carries TRBV20-1 and TRBJ2-7, with 8 bases that match TRBD2. Per germline, CDR1 DFQATT and CDR2 SNEGSKA (reference sequence). The CDR3 is made up of 15 amino acids. V lost 4 bases, J lost 0 bases, and 8 bases stayed unmatched. DNA of the CDR3: TGCAGTGCTAACAGCGGGAGCTCGGTCTCCTACGAGCAGTACTTC. Its translation: CSANSGSSVSYEQYF.

This sequence joins TRBV30 and TRBJ2-7; 9 nucleotides agree with TRBD2. V dropped 4 bases and J dropped 0; count of bases not matched to a gene: 10. The CDR3 extends over 16 amino acids. Germline lookup yields CDR1 GTSNPN and CDR2 SVGIG (reference sequence). The CDR3 protein is CAWKAGGSFFSYEQYF. The CDR3 coding sequence is TGTGCCTGGAAAGCGGGGGGCTCCTTTTTCTCCTACGAGCAGTACTTC.

The chain has TRBV30 and TRBJ1-5; D is uncertain. This CDR3 spans 13 amino acids. Trimming shortened V by 0 bases and J by 2 bases, and 5 bases separated the two germline ends. Germline loops: CDR1 GTSNPN, CDR2 SVGIG (reference sequence). CDR3 sequence: CAWSVAGNQPQHF. The CDR3 DNA reads as TGTGCCTGGAGTGTAGCGGGCAATCAGCCCCAGCATTTT.

This clone occurred a few times. The chain joins TRBV28 to TRBJ1-2; no reliable D call. CDR1 and CDR2 from the germline V gene are MDHEN and SYDVKM. CDR3 length equals 15 residues. Trimming removed 4 bases from V and 8 bases from J, with 20 bases in between. CDR3 sequence reads: CASSSPLVRASGYTF. The CDR3 DNA reads TGTGCCAGCAGTTCCCCGTTAGTGAGGGCTTCGGGCTACACCTTC.

The genes are TRBV20-1 and TRBJ2-4, with unresolved D. The CDR3 is 13 amino acids. Trimming took 1 base from V and 0 from J, leaving 4 bases between them. CDR1 is DFQATT and CDR2 is SNEGSKA in the germline V gene (reference sequence). The CDR3 DNA follows: TGCAGTGCTAGAGTGGTAGCCAAAAACATTCAGTACTTC. As protein: CSARVVAKNIQYF.

For the CDR3, the DNA is TGTGCCAGCTCACCAACTCTAGATTTAACCCAAGGGGAGCAGTTCTTC. Amino acids: CASSPTLDLTQGEQFF. The V call is TRBV18, the J call TRBJ2-1; no firm D call. The V end was cut by 2 bases, the J end by 10 bases, with 21 bases between. Germline lookup yields CDR1 KGHSH and CDR2 LQKENI. There are 16 residues in the CDR3. The full variable domain, rest sourced from reference TRBV18 and TRBJ2-1, is NAGVMQNPRHLVRRRGQEARLRCSPMKGHSHVYWYRQLPEEGLKFMVYLQKENIIDESGMPKERFSAEFPKEGPSILRIQQVVRGDSAAYFCASSPTLDLTQGEQFFGPGTRLTVL.

The chain employs TRBV20-1 and TRBJ2-7; D might be TRBD2 (7 bases). Trimming removed 6 bases from V and 2 bases from J, with 20 bases in between. Germline lookup yields CDR1 DFQATT and CDR2 SNEGSKA (reference sequence). This CDR3 comprises 15 residues. In DNA form, the CDR3 reads TGCAGTGCCCCATTCGGGGGGCGGGGTACCTACGAGCAGTACTTC. Its translation: CSAPFGGRGTYEQYF.

The chain couples TRBV20-1 to TRBJ2-3; 8 bases line up with TRBD2. This CDR3 region has 15 residues. The J segment lost 2 bases and the V segment lost 5 bases, leaving 9 bases of the junction unmatched. CDR1 is DFQATT, CDR2 SNEGSKA, per germline (reference sequence). CDR3 bases: TGCAGTGCTCAGGGTGCTAGCGGGCCCACAGATACGCAGTATTTT. It specifies CSAQGASGPTDTQYF.

Note on this clone: No conserved phenylalanine or tryptophan ends this CDR3, so it is likely a read error. No DNA is shown, since the ends of the CDR3 on it are uncertain; the CDR3 is the one TCRdb lists. The chain has TRBV20-1 and TRBJ1-2. The CDR3 extends over 13 residues, inclusive of both ends. Germline-derived CDR1 and CDR2 are DFQATT and SNEGSKA (reference sequence). This CDR3 is CSARQPASYGYTC.

The CDR3 reads CSAGTGLDGYTF. DNA for the CDR3: TGCAGTGCGGGGACAGGGTTAGATGGCTACACCTTC. V and J are TRBV20-1 and TRBJ1-2; 9 bases agree with TRBD1. The trim removed 6 bases at V and 6 bases at J, leaving 5 bases unmatched. The CDR3 is 12 amino acids. Germline values: CDR1 DFQATT, CDR2 SNEGSKA (reference sequence).

The chain carries TRBV20-1 and TRBJ2-7, with a weak D call TRBD2 (6 bases). This CDR3 contains 13 residues. Trimming cost V 1 base and J 6 bases, with 13 bases left between them. From germline, CDR1 is DFQATT and CDR2 SNEGSKA (reference sequence). The CDR3 DNA reads as TGCAGTGCTAGAGGGGTCCGGGACTTCGAGCAGTACTTC. It specifies CSARGVRDFEQYF.

As concerns this clone: At one end, the junction sequence differs from germline, possibly due to a read error. V gene TRBV5-1 combines with J gene TRBJ2-7; possible D gene TRBD1, 8 bases. The germline V gene has CDR1 SGHRS and CDR2 YFSETQ. This CDR3 contains 13 residues. The CDR3 reads CASSGTGNYEQYF. The CDR3 DNA reads TGTGCCAGCAGCGGGACAGGAAATTACGAGCAGTACTTC.

In this sample, this clone turned up a few times. The chain combines TRBV2 with TRBJ2-7; no clear D gene. The CDR3 consists of 12 residues. V shed 6 bases and J shed 2 bases, with 8 bases lying between them. Germline CDR1 is SNHLY and CDR2 is FYNNEI. CDR3 region: CASRHGAYEQYF. Here the CDR3 DNA reads TGTGCCAGCAGACATGGGGCCTACGAGCAGTACTTC.

Comments on this clone: An end of the junction does not agree with germline; a read error may underlie this. The rearrangement joins TRBV12-3 or TRBV12-4 to TRBJ2-7, with a tentative D call TRBD1 (6 bases). The CDR3 has 13 amino acids. The CDR3 spells CASSPGHTYDQYF. As DNA, the CDR3 is TGTGCCAGCAGCCCGGGACACACCTACGATCAGTACTTC.

This clone was observed a handful of times. The genes are TRBV5-1 and TRBJ2-7; maybe TRBD2 (5 bases). V was trimmed by 0 bases and J by 3 bases, leaving 13 bases between them. CDR3 length: 15 residues. Germline CDR1 is SGHRS and CDR2 is YFSETQ. The CDR3 DNA reads TGCGCCAGCAGCTTGGAAGCGGATAATCTCTACGAGCAGTACTTC. Translation: CASSLEADNLYEQYF.